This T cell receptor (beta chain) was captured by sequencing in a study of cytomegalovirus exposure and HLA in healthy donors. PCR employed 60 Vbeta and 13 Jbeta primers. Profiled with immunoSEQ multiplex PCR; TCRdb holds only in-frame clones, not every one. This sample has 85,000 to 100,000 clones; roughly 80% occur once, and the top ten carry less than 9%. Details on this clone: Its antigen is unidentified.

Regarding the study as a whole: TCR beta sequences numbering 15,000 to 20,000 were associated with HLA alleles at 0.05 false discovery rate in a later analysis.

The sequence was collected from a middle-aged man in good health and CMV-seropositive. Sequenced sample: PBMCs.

The CDR3 region has the DNA TGTGCCAGCAGTCCCCCCGGGGATATGAACACTGAAGCTTTCTTT. The encoded protein is CASSPPGDMNTEAFF. The chain joins TRBV28 to TRBJ1-1, with D unresolved. Germline lookup yields CDR1 MDHEN and CDR2 SYDVKM. The CDR3 totals 15 residues. Trimming pared 5 bases from V and 0 bases from J, leaving 13 bases between. Full variable domain (remainder filled in from reference TRBV28 and TRBJ1-1): DVKVTQSSRYLVKRTGEKVFLECVQDMDHENMFWYRQDPGLGLRLIYFSYDVKMKEKGDIPEGYSVSREKKERFSLILESASTNQTSMYLCASSPPGDMNTEAFFGQGTRLTVV.